The text below deals with one T cell receptor beta chain. Antigen unknown. A far larger clone differs by one base, so this is likely a read error. Investigators prepared the TCR beta libraries by applying iRepertoire HTBI primers and Arm-PCR of CDR3 regions. Study processing details: Identification across samples found 62 TRBV and 11 to 15 TRBJ segments. MiXCR, run by TCRdb on the multiplex PCR reads, gives a single entry per CDR3 protein. Here the V and J calls rest on TCRdb's processing, not on the authors' analysis. Of about 200,000 distinct CDR3 sequences listed, approximately 20% are singletons. These data belong to a study of regulatory T cells in long-lasting Graves disease. Whole-study results and caveats: Authors noted too few samples as a limitation. Persistent disease exhibited a predilection for TRBV28, TRBJ1-2 and TRBJ2-5.

The sample's time point: newly diagnosed GD, antithyroid drugs for less than 3 months. From RNA extracted from PBMCs, the TCR library was made. Germline V gives CDR1 MNHNS, CDR2 SASEGT. V shed 4 bases and J shed 4 bases, with 10 bases lying between them. The CDR3 contains 13 residues. This TCR derives from a female donor with Graves disease. The starting material was peripheral blood mononuclear cells (PBMCs), obtained at new diagnosis, from a patient treated with antithyroid drugs. The J gene is TRBJ1-1, the V gene TRBV6-1; D gene unclear. Here the CDR3 reads CASSASQSTEAFF. The CDR3 DNA follows: TGTGCCAGCAGTGCGTCGCAGAGCACTGAAGCTTTCTTT.